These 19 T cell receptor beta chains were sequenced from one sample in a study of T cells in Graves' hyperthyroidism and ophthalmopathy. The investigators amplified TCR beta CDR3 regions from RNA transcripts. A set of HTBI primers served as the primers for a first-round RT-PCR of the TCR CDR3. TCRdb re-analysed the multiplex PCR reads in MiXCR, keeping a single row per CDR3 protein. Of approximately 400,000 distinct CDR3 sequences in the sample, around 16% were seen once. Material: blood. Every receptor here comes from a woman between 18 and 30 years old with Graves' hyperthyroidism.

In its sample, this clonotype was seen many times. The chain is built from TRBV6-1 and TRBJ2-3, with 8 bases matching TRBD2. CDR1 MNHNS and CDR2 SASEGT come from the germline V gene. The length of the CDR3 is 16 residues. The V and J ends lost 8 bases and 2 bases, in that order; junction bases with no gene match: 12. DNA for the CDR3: TGTGCCAGCGCTATCCAGGTAGCGGGATACACAGATACGCAGTATTTT. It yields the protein CASAIQVAGYTDTQYF.

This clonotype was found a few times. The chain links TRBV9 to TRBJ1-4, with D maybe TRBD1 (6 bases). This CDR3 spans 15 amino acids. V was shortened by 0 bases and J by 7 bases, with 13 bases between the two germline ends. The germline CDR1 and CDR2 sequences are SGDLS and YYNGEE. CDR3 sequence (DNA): TGTGCCAGCAGCGTAGGCAGGGGATCAAGTGAAAAACTGTTTTTT. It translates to CASSVGRGSSEKLFF.

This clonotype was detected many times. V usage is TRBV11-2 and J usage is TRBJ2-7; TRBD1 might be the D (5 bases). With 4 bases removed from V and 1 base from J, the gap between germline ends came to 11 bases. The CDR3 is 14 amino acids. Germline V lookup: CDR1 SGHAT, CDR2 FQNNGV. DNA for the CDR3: TGTGCCAGCAGCTCCAGGGTGTCATCCTACGAGCAGTACTTC. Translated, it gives CASSSRVSSYEQYF.

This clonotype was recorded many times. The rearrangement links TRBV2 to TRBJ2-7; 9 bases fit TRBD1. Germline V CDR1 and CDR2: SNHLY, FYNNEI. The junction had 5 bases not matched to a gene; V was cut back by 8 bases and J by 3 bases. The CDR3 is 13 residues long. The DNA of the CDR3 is TGTGCCAGCCTCCGGGACAGGGACTACGAGCAGTACTTC. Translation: CASLRDRDYEQYF.

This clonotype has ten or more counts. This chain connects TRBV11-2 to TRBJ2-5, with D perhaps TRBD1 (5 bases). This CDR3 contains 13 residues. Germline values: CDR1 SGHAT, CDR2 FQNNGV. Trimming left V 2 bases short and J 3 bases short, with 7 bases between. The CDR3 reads CASSLQGEETQYF. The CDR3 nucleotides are TGTGCCAGCAGCTTACAGGGTGAAGAGACCCAGTACTTC.

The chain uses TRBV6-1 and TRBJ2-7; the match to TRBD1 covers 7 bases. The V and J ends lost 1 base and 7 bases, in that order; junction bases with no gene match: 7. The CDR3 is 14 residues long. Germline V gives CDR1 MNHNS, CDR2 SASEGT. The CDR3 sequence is CASSEVGTVTEQYF. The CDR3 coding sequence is TGTGCCAGCAGTGAAGTTGGGACAGTCACGGAGCAGTACTTC.

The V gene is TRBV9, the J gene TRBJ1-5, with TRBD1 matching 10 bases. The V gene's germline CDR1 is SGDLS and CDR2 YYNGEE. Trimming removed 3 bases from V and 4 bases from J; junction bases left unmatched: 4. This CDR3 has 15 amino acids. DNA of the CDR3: TGTGCCAGCAGCGGACAGGGGGCAGTGAATCAGCCCCAGCATTTT. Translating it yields CASSGQGAVNQPQHF.

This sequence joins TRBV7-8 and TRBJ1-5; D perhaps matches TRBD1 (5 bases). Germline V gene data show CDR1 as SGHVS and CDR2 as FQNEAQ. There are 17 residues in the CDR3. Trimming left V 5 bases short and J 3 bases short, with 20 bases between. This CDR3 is CASSQAVGVQVNQPQHF. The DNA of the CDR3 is TGTGCCAGCAGCCAAGCCGTCGGCGTACAGGTCAATCAGCCCCAGCATTTT.

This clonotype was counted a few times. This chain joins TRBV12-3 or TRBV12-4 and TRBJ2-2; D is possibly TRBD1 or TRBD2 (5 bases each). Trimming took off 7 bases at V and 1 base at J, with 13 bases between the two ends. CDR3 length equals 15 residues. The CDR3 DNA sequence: TGTGCCAGCACCAACGGGGCTTGGAACACCGGGGAGCTGTTTTTT. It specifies CASTNGAWNTGELFF.

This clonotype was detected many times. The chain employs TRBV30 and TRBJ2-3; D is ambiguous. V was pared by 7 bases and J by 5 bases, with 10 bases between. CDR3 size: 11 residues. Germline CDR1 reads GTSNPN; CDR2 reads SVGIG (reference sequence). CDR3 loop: CAFHPGDTQYF. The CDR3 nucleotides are TGTGCCTTCCATCCAGGAGATACGCAGTATTTT.

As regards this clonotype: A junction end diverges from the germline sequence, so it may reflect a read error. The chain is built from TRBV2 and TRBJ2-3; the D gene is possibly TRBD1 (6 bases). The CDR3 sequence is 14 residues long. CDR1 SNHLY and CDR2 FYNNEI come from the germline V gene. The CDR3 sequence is CASREAIQGTTQYF. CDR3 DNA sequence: TGTGCCAGCAGAGAAGCCATACAGGGAACTACGCAGTATTTT.

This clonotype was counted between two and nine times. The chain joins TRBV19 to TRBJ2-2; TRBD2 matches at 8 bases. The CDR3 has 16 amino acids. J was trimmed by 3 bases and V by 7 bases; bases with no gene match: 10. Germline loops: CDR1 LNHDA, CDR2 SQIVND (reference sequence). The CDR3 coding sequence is TGTGCCAGTAAAGAAGGGAGCGGGGGCGACACCGGGGAGCTGTTTTTT. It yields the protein CASKEGSGGDTGELFF.

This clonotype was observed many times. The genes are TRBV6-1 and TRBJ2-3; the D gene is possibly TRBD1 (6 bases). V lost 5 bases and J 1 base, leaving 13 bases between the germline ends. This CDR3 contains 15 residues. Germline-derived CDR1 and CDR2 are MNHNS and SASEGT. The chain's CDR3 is CASSWGHLRTDTQYF. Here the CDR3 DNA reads TGTGCCAGCAGTTGGGGACATCTCCGCACAGATACGCAGTATTTT.

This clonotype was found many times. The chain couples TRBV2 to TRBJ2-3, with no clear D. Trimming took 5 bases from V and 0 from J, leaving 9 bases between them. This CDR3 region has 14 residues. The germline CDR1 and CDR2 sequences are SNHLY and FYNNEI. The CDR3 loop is CASSPVGSTDTQYF. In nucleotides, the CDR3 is TGTGCCAGCAGTCCTGTGGGTAGCACAGATACGCAGTATTTT.

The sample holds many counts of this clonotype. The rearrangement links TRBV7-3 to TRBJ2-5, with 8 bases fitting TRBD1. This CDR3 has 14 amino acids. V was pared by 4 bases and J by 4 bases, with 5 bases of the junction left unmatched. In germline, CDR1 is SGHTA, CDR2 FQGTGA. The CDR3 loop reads CASSSGQGGETQYF. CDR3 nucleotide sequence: TGTGCCAGCAGCTCCGGACAGGGCGGAGAGACCCAGTACTTC.

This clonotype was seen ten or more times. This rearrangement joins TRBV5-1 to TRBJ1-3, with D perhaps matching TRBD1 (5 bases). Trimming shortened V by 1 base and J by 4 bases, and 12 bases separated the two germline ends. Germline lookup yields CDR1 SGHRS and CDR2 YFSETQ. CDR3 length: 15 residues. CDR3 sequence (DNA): TGCGCCAGCAGCTTGTCCGGGGACGGCGGAAACACCATATATTTT. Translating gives CASSLSGDGGNTIYF.

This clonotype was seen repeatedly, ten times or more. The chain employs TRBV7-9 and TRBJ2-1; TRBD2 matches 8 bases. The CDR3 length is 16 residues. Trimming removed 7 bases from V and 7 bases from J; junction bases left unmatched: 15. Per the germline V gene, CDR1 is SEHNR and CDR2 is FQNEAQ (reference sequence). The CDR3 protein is CASTPARASGRNEQFF. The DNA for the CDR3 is TGTGCCAGCACCCCCGCCCGGGCTAGCGGGCGTAATGAGCAGTTCTTC.

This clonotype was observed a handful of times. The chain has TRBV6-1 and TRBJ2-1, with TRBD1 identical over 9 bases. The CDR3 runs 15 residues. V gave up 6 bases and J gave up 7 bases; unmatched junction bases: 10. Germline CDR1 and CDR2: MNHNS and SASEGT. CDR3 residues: CASSQGTGKVNEQFF. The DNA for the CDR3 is TGTGCCAGCAGCCAAGGGACAGGGAAGGTAAATGAGCAGTTCTTC.

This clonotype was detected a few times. The CDR3 loop is CASSEFHLNVNGYTF. The CDR3 DNA sequence: TGCGCCAGCAGTGAGTTCCATCTGAACGTAAATGGCTACACCTTC. The V call is TRBV10-2, the J call TRBJ1-2; D remains ambiguous. The V end lost 1 base, the J end lost 6 bases, and 15 bases lay between the germline ends. The CDR3 is 15 residues long. Germline CDR1 WSHSY, CDR2 SAAADI.